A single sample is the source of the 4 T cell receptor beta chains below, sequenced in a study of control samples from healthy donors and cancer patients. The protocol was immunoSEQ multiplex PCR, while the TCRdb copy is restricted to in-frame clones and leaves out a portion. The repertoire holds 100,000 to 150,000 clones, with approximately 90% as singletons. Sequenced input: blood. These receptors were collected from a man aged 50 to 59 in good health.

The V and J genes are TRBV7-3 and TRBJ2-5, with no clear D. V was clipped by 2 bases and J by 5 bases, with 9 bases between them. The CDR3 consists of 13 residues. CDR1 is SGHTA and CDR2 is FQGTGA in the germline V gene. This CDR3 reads CASSLGIWETQYF. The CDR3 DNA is TGTGCCAGCAGCTTAGGGATCTGGGAGACCCAGTACTTC.

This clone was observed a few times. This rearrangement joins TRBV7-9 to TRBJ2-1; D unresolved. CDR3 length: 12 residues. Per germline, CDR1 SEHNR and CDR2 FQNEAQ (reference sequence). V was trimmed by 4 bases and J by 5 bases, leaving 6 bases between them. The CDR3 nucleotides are TGTGCCAGCAGCTGGATAGACAATGAGCAGTTCTTC. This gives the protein CASSWIDNEQFF.

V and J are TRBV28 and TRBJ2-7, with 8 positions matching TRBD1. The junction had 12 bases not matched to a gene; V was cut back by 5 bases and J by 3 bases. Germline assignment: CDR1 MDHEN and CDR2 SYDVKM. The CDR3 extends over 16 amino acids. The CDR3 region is CASSIALDRESYEQYF. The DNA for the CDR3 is TGTGCCAGCAGTATAGCCCTGGACAGGGAGAGCTACGAGCAGTACTTC.

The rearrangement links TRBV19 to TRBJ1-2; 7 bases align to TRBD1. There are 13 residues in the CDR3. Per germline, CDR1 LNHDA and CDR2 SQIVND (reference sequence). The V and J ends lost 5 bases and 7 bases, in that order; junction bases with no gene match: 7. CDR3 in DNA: TGTGCCAGTAGTTTAGGACAGGTCCGTGGCTACACCTTC. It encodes CASSLGQVRGYTF. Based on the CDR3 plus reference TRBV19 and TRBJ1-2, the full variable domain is DGGITQSPKYLFRKEGQNVTLSCEQNLNHDAMYWYRQDPGQGLRLIYYSQIVNDFQKGDIAEGYSVSREKKESFPLTVTSAQKNPTAFYLCASSLGQVRGYTFGSGTRLTVV.